This TCR beta chain was recovered during a study of shared clonotypes between healthy human individuals. In the study overall: Per donor, three plates held CD4 naive cells, three held CD4 memory, two held CD8 naive and one held CD8 memory.

Authors' analysis steps: ImmunoSEQ output held junction-only sequences without quality scores, so filtering differed. The method was immunoSEQ multiplex PCR; TCRdb's version includes in-frame clones alone and lacks a portion of them. That table is the source of V, J and clone size, and D and trimming were worked out from the DNA. Among some 2,100,000 clones listed, approximately 94% were seen once. The ends were cut back, 0 bases at V and 2 bases at J, with 9 bases in the middle. Germline V CDR1 and CDR2: SGHKS, YYEKEE (reference sequence). The CDR3 is 16 residues long. This sequence originates from a man between 18 and 35 years old in good health. Sequencing used naive CD4+ T cells sorted from blood. Subset specified: CD45RA+ positively selected. The J gene is TRBJ1-6, the V gene TRBV5-5, with a possible D match to TRBD1 (5 bases). The DNA for the CDR3 is TGTGCCAGCAGCTTGGTGGGGGATGCCTATAATTCACCCCTCCACTTT. This gives the protein CASSLVGDAYNSPLHF.